The 2 T cell receptor beta chains below all came from one sample that was sequenced in a study of blood T cell repertoires in COVID-19. This table comes from immunoSEQ multiplex PCR, and its TCRdb copy is limited to in-frame clones, with some not included. Of 200,000 to 300,000 clones in the sample, just under 90% were seen once. Material for sequencing was peripheral blood. Receptor source: a woman in her 40s with acute or convalescent COVID-19.

The genes are TRBV18 and TRBJ2-3; D is unresolved. V dropped 6 bases and J dropped 0 bases, with 13 bases sitting between them. Germline CDR1 is KGHSH and CDR2 is LQKENI. The CDR3 consists of 15 residues. The DNA for the CDR3 is TGTGCCAGCTCCCCTCAAACAGCTAGCACAGATACGCAGTATTTT. Translating gives CASSPQTASTDTQYF.

The rearrangement links TRBV7-6 to TRBJ2-1; 10 bases line up with TRBD1. Germline CDR1 and CDR2: SGHVS and FNYEAQ. CDR3 length: 17 amino acids. V was clipped by 1 base and J by 8 bases; unmatched bases: 11. The CDR3 coding sequence is TGTGCCAGCAGCTTAGAGGGGGGGACAGGGGCTGCGGATGAGCAGTTCTTC. Protein sequence: CASSLEGGTGAADEQFF.